This T cell receptor (beta chain) was recovered during a study of regulatory and conventional T cells in RAG deficiency. Overall study findings and caveats: Shannon entropy fell and Simpson indices rose in RAG-deficient patients. Omenn patients showed >75% Treg-Tconv overlap and shorter CDR3 lengths. Treg unique TCR beta sequences were approximately 100-fold fewer in Omenn syndrome and CID/AS patients than controls. Omenn CD25-high CD127-low cells may be activated cells, not true Tregs.

As concerns this clone: Its specificity is unknown.

The assay was immunoSEQ multiplex PCR, and TCRdb's table has in-frame clones only and misses some. The sample lists 30,000 to 40,000 clones, 70% to 90% seen once, with roughly 15% in the top ten. V lost 5 bases, J lost 1 base, and 12 bases lay in between. Per germline, CDR1 SGHDT and CDR2 YYEEEE. The CDR3 spans 14 residues. These sequences were also reported in another study, on regulatory T cells. This second study says: The PCR used 52 TRBV and 13 TRBJ primers.

Specimen: CD8+ T cells sorted from blood. The chain links TRBV5-6 to TRBJ1-1; weak D call: TRBD1 (6 bases). The sequence derives from a human donor in good health. The CDR3 bases are TGTGCCAGCAGTCCGACAGGAAGGAACACTGAAGCTTTCTTT. Translation gives CASSPTGRNTEAFF.